The 16 T cell receptor beta chains reported below all come from one sample, sequenced in a study of blood T cell repertoires in COVID-19. Method: immunoSEQ multiplex PCR; TCRdb's copy keeps in-frame clones and lacks some. The sample includes 100,000 or so clones, approximately 89% of them seen just once. The sample taken for sequencing was peripheral blood. These receptor sequences come from a human donor in a cohort sampled during active COVID-19.

This chain uses TRBV18 with TRBJ2-7, with 11 bases matching TRBD2. Germline CDR1 is KGHSH and CDR2 is LQKENI. V shed 5 bases and J 5 bases; nucleotides not matched to a gene: 8. The CDR3 spans 15 residues. The DNA of the CDR3 is TGTGCCAGCTCATTCCGTAGCGGGAGGGACGACGAGCAGTACTTC. Its protein product is CASSFRSGRDDEQYF.

The V call is TRBV12-5, the J call TRBJ1-2; possibly TRBD1 for D (5 bases). CDR1 is LGHNT and CDR2 is FRNRAP in the germline V gene. Trimming took 0 bases from V and 4 from J, leaving 15 bases between them. This CDR3 comprises 16 residues. The CDR3 coding sequence is TGTGCTAGTGGTTTGGTCCAAGGGGAGGTTGGCTATGGCTACACCTTC. Protein sequence: CASGLVQGEVGYGYTF.

V and J are TRBV29-1 and TRBJ2-1; TRBD2 matches at 12 bases. Germline CDR1 is SQVTM and CDR2 is ANQGSEA. This CDR3 region has 18 residues. Trimming cost V 6 bases and J 10 bases; bases outside gene matches: 22. In nucleotides, the CDR3 is TGCAGCGTCCTCCAAGGGCCCCAGGCTAGCGGGAGGGCCGTAGAGCAGTTCTTC. This codes for CSVLQGPQASGRAVEQFF.

This sequence joins TRBV5-4 and TRBJ1-1, with D unclear. Germline V gene sequence: CDR1 SGHNT, CDR2 YYREEE (reference sequence). Trimming took 3 bases from V and 1 from J, leaving 10 bases between them. This CDR3 has 14 amino acids. The CDR3 region is CASSYGRENTEAFF. The DNA of the CDR3 is TGTGCCAGCAGCTATGGGAGGGAGAACACTGAAGCTTTCTTT.

This clone was counted between two and nine times. The genes are TRBV5-5 and TRBJ2-1, with a tentative D call TRBD1 (6 bases). Germline V gene data show CDR1 as SGHKS and CDR2 as YYEKEE (reference sequence). The CDR3 has 12 amino acids. V was pared by 5 bases and J by 8 bases, with 11 bases between. DNA of the CDR3: TGTGCCAGCAGTGTACAGGGCGATGAGCAGTTCTTC. It is translated as CASSVQGDEQFF.

The J gene is TRBJ1-1, the V gene TRBV5-1; D may be TRBD1 (6 bases). V lost 0 bases to trimming and J lost 1 base, with 10 bases between them. The CDR3 has 15 amino acids. Germline V gene lookup returns CDR1 SGHRS and CDR2 YFSETQ. In nucleotides, the CDR3 is TGCGCCAGCAGCTTGGAGGGACACCAGAACACTGAAGCTTTCTTT. Translated: CASSLEGHQNTEAFF. The full variable domain, with the rest looked up from reference TRBV5-1 and TRBJ1-1, is KAGVTQTPRYLIKTRGQQVTLSCSPISGHRSVSWYQQTPGQGLQFLFEYFSETQRNKGNFPGRFSGRQFSNSRSEMNVSTLELGDSALYLCASSLEGHQNTEAFFGQGTRLTVV.

The chain links TRBV5-1 to TRBJ1-6; possibly TRBD1 for D (5 bases). Germline CDR1 reads SGHRS; CDR2 reads YFSETQ. The V end lost 0 bases, the J end lost 6 bases, and 13 bases lay between the germline ends. CDR3 length equals 16 residues. The chain's CDR3 is CASSLEGVGGNSPLHF. DNA of the CDR3: TGCGCCAGCAGCTTGGAAGGAGTCGGGGGTAATTCACCCCTCCACTTT.

The rearrangement uses TRBV7-8 and TRBJ1-2, with 9 bases lining up with TRBD1. CDR1 and CDR2 (germline): SGHVS, FQNEAQ. V shed 1 base, J shed 8 bases, and the junction held 8 bases outside the gene matches. The CDR3 length is 15 residues. Here the CDR3 DNA reads TGTGCCAGCAGCTTAGGCCCGGGACAGGGCGGCGGCTACACCTTC. It encodes CASSLGPGQGGGYTF.

V and J are TRBV6-4 and TRBJ2-1, with a tentative D call TRBD2 (6 bases). The CDR3 has 15 residues. V dropped 6 bases and J dropped 2 bases, with 14 bases sitting between them. Germline V lookup: CDR1 MRHNA, CDR2 SNTAGT. The CDR3 bases are TGTGCCAGCAGCTTGGAGGGTAACCCCTACAATGAGCAGTTCTTC. Protein: CASSLEGNPYNEQFF.

V is TRBV3-1 (or the pseudogene TRBV3-2) and J is TRBJ2-3, with TRBD1 as a possible D gene (5 bases). Germline V gene lookup returns CDR1 LGHDT and CDR2 YNNKEL (reference sequence). This CDR3 region has 15 residues. The V end lost 4 bases, the J end lost 2 bases, and 13 bases lay between the germline ends. The CDR3 loop reads CASSPEVGVTDTQYF. CDR3 DNA: TGTGCCAGCAGCCCTGAGGTAGGGGTCACAGATACGCAGTATTTT.

V gene TRBV11-2 combines with J gene TRBJ1-2; TRBD1 is a possible D gene (5 bases). Trimming cost V 0 bases and J 0 bases, with 17 bases left between them. From germline, CDR1 is SGHAT and CDR2 FQNNGV. CDR3 length: 18 residues. The CDR3, as DNA: TGTGCCAGCAGCTTAGATCCCAACAGGACCCCCTCTAACTATGGCTACACCTTC. It yields the protein CASSLDPNRTPSNYGYTF.

The chain couples TRBV9 to TRBJ1-3; D gene unclear. From germline, CDR1 is SGDLS and CDR2 YYNGEE. V lost 4 bases to trimming and J lost 2 bases, with 16 bases between them. The CDR3 has 16 residues. This CDR3 reads CASSPSGSRTGNTIYF. Here the CDR3 DNA reads TGTGCCAGCAGCCCGTCGGGGAGTCGGACTGGAAACACCATATATTTT.

The genes are TRBV7-3 and TRBJ2-1; 7 nucleotides line up with TRBD2. Germline V lookup: CDR1 SGHTA, CDR2 FQGTGA. The CDR3 runs 15 residues. The J segment lost 0 bases and the V segment lost 3 bases, leaving 2 bases of the junction unmatched. The CDR3 loop is CASSFLAASYNEQFF. CDR3 nucleotides: TGTGCCAGCAGCTTCCTAGCGGCCTCCTACAATGAGCAGTTCTTC.

This clone turned up a few times. The V gene is TRBV2, the J gene TRBJ1-5; the match to TRBD1 covers 12 bases. The CDR3 runs 18 residues. Germline CDR1 is SNHLY and CDR2 is FYNNEI. Germline trimming cut 6 bases from V and 2 bases from J; bases unmatched to any gene: 11. The chain's CDR3 is CASRRGTGGEWGNQPQHF. DNA of the CDR3: TGTGCCAGCAGGAGGGGGACAGGGGGCGAATGGGGCAATCAGCCCCAGCATTTT.

The rearrangement uses TRBV7-2 and TRBJ1-1, with D maybe TRBD1 (6 bases). Trimming cost V 1 base and J 5 bases, with 14 bases left between them. The CDR3 has 15 residues. The germline gives CDR1 SGHTA, CDR2 FQGNSA. CDR3 in amino acids: CASSLDSGVGTEAFF. The CDR3 nucleotides read TGTGCCAGCAGCTTAGACTCAGGGGTAGGAACTGAAGCTTTCTTT.

The DNA for the CDR3 is TGTGCCAGCAGTTTCCCCGGACAGGGCGGGCAGCCCCAGCATTTT. Residues: CASSFPGQGGQPQHF. The chain joins TRBV28 to TRBJ1-5; 8 bases are a match to TRBD1. The ends lost 3 bases at V and 7 bases at J; junction bases unmatched: 8. The CDR3 loop spans 15 amino acids. The germline V gene encodes CDR1 MDHEN and CDR2 SYDVKM.